The T cell receptor (beta chain) under discussion was sequenced for a study of blood T cells in healthy people across ages. Study as a whole: In model experiments, template switching was able to capture about one barcoded beta molecule for every two T cells that were present.

At least 7 million PBMCs were isolated per sample. The V end was cut by 0 bases, the J end by 6 bases, with 14 bases between. Germline lookup yields CDR1 LGHNA and CDR2 YSLEER. The CDR3 is made up of 15 amino acids. Combining a sample-barcoded 5' primer with a J-beta primer mix, a second PCR ran for about 7 to 11 cycles. Every sample gave at least 2.5 million paired-end reads containing CDR3. TCRdb used MiXCR to reprocess the 5' RACE reads, holding one entry per CDR3 protein. Here the sample spans roughly 680,000 distinct CDR3 sequences, about half being singletons. The sample comprised blood. The chain carries TRBV4-3 and TRBJ1-2, with D possibly being TRBD1 (6 bases). The receptor was isolated from a woman aged 55 to 70 in good health. CDR3 loop: CASSQEGLGAHGYTF. CDR3 nucleotide sequence: TGCGCCAGCAGCCAAGAGGGTCTGGGGGCGCATGGCTACACCTTC.